Included here is one TCR beta chain sequence, with context. Its target is unknown. Germline V CDR1 and CDR2: MDHEN, SYDVKM. The V gene lost 3 bases and the J gene lost 9 bases, with 18 bases spanning the gap. The CDR3 has 16 residues. The sample is drawn from a study of T cell responses to AZD1222 COVID-19 vaccine. For the study at large: The analysis combined second doses at about 4 or about 12 weeks. General study findings and limits: Donors were chiefly white British, with a greater number of females, and clonal diversity was perhaps underestimated.

TCRdb's copy holds only in-frame clones and misses some; the assay was immunoSEQ multiplex PCR. The profile shows around 150,000 clones, around 95% of them singletons. The sample was peripheral blood, taken on day 0 of AZD1222 vaccination. The sequence derives from an adult in good health. V usage is TRBV28 and J usage is TRBJ1-6; tentative D call: TRBD1 (5 bases). The CDR3 coding sequence is TGTGCCAGCAGTTTGGTGTTCGGGGGGTACTCTTCACCCCTCCACTTT. It translates to CASSLVFGGYSSPLHF.